The rows below give T cell receptor beta chains drawn from one sample of a study of blood T cell repertoires in COVID-19. Produced via immunoSEQ multiplex PCR; TCRdb's table is partial and in-frame only. The sample yields roughly 300,000 clones, approximately 87% seen once. The sample was PBMCs or T cells enriched from blood (not recorded which). The receptors shown here come from a woman in her 30s who had recovered from COVID-19. Both conserved end residues are part of each CDR3. Fields, in order: clone size, D gene, V gene, J gene, CDR3 DNA, CDR3 protein. The D gene is left open where the match is weak. Size is stated for part of the rows, as once, few or many counts, or as a class when the clone is expanded.

clone_size: .
d_call: .
v_call: TRBV20-1
j_call: TRBJ2-3
cdr3_nt: TGCAGTGCTAGTCCCGGGAAGGGTACGCAGTATTTT
cdr3_aa: CSASPGKGTQYF

clone_size: .
d_call: .
v_call: TRBV6-6
j_call: TRBJ1-1
cdr3_nt: TGTGCCAGCAGCCCCGGGGTAGGAGGGTCGGCTGAAGCTTTCTTT
cdr3_aa: CASSPGVGGSAEAFF

clone_size: few
d_call: .
v_call: TRBV6-5
j_call: TRBJ2-7
cdr3_nt: TGTGCCAGCAGTTACTCGATGGGGGCCGCCTACGAGCAGTACTTC
cdr3_aa: CASSYSMGAAYEQYF

clone_size: .
d_call: .
v_call: TRBV5-1
j_call: TRBJ2-5
cdr3_nt: TGCGCCAGCAGCCAGTACCAAGAGACCCAGTACTTC
cdr3_aa: CASSQYQETQYF

clone_size: .
d_call: .
v_call: TRBV5-5
j_call: TRBJ1-1
cdr3_nt: TGTGCCAGCAGCTCGCGCCGGACAGCGAGTGAAGCTTTCTTT
cdr3_aa: CASSSRRTASEAFF

clone_size: .
d_call: TRBD2
v_call: TRBV7-2
j_call: TRBJ2-3
cdr3_nt: TGTGCCAGCAGCCCCGGACTAGCGGGGGGTGAAGATACGCAGTATTTT
cdr3_aa: CASSPGLAGGEDTQYF

clone_size: .
d_call: .
v_call: TRBV30
j_call: TRBJ2-1
cdr3_nt: TGTGCCTGGACGAAGGGGCTAGTGGCGAACAATGAGCAGTTCTTC
cdr3_aa: CAWTKGLVANNEQFF

clone_size: .
d_call: TRBD2
v_call: TRBV3-1/TRBV3-2
j_call: TRBJ2-5
cdr3_nt: TGTGCCAGCAGCCGAGCGGGGGCTTCTCAAGAGACCCAGTACTTC
cdr3_aa: CASSRAGASQETQYF

clone_size: .
d_call: TRBD1
v_call: TRBV28
j_call: TRBJ1-5
cdr3_nt: TGTGCCAGCAGCACAGGGGGCTATAGCAATCAGCCCCAGCATTTT
cdr3_aa: CASSTGGYSNQPQHF

clone_size: .
d_call: TRBD1
v_call: TRBV18
j_call: TRBJ1-6
cdr3_nt: TGTGCCAGCTCACCCGACAGGGGATTCGATAATTCACCCCTCCACTTT
cdr3_aa: CASSPDRGFDNSPLHF

clone_size: .
d_call: TRBD1
v_call: TRBV29-1
j_call: TRBJ1-1
cdr3_nt: TGCAGCGTAAGCGGGACAACAGGGGGTTACACTGAAGCTTTCTTT
cdr3_aa: CSVSGTTGGYTEAFF

clone_size: .
d_call: .
v_call: TRBV7-9
j_call: TRBJ2-1
cdr3_nt: TGTGCCAGCAGCCCGGACATGCCCTTAAGTCCCTACAATGAGCAGTTCTTC
cdr3_aa: CASSPDMPLSPYNEQFF

clone_size: .
d_call: TRBD1
v_call: TRBV2
j_call: TRBJ1-1
cdr3_nt: TGTGCCAATGCGGGACAGCCGAACACTGAAGCTTTCTTT
cdr3_aa: CANAGQPNTEAFF

clone_size: .
d_call: TRBD1
v_call: TRBV2
j_call: TRBJ2-3
cdr3_nt: TGTGCCAGCAGGGATGACAGGGGGATGACAGATACGCAGTATTTT
cdr3_aa: CASRDDRGMTDTQYF